This TCR beta chain is from a study of T cell responses to AZD1222 COVID-19 vaccine. Study outcomes and limitations: After the peak T cell response, and only then, were repertoires sampled. White British people made up most donors, females outnumbered males, and clonal diversity was possibly underestimated.

On this clone itself: Its antigen is not known.

V shed 6 bases and J 4 bases; nucleotides not matched to a gene: 4. The CDR3 has 14 residues. Germline V gene sequence: CDR1 MNHEY, CDR2 SVGAGI. Clones were read by immunoSEQ multiplex PCR, and TCRdb kept only the in-frame ones, dropping some. Altogether over 130,000 clones are present, about nine tenths being singletons, with the ten largest covering 1.6%. Pooling covered second doses at about 4 or about 12 weeks. This sequence joins TRBV6-5 and TRBJ1-2; TRBD1 matches at 11 bases. This material consisted of peripheral blood, taken 28 days after the second AZD1222 dose. This receptor was identified in an adult who received the AZD1222 COVID-19 vaccine. CDR3 sequence: CASRSGTGGYGYTF. As DNA, the CDR3 is TGTGCCAGCAGATCCGGGACAGGGGGCTATGGCTACACCTTC.